These 9 T cell receptor beta chains were sequenced from one sample in a study of OX40 agonist ivuxolimab in advanced cancers. The table came from immunoSEQ multiplex PCR; TCRdb's copy has only in-frame clones and leaves some out. The sample has tens of thousands of clones, approximately 94% seen once. The source was CD4+ or CD8+ T cells sorted from blood, collected in a trial of the OX40 agonist ivuxolimab. These receptors were collected from an adult with an advanced solid tumor such as melanoma, head and neck, liver or kidney cancer.

The chain combines TRBV6-5 with TRBJ1-1; possibly TRBD1 for D (5 bases). Germline loops: CDR1 MNHEY, CDR2 SVGAGI. This CDR3 has 14 amino acids. V lost 1 base and J 4 bases, leaving 10 bases between the germline ends. The CDR3: CASSYYGGGTEAFF. CDR3 nucleotide sequence: TGTGCCAGCAGTTACTATGGCGGGGGCACTGAAGCTTTCTTT.

The genes are TRBV19 and TRBJ2-5, with unresolved D. The DNA end favors TRBJ2-7, so the J call may be wrong. Per the germline V gene, CDR1 is LNHDA and CDR2 is SQIVND (reference sequence). This CDR3 spans 11 amino acids. CDR3 amino acids: CASSTGYEQYF. Written as DNA, the CDR3 is TGTGCCAGTAGTACGGGCTACGAGCAGTACTTC.

With regard to this clone: Distinct nucleotide sequences in the sample also encode this CDR3. The rearrangement links TRBV27 to TRBJ1-5; tentatively, D is TRBD1 (6 bases). CDR1 and CDR2 from the germline V gene are MNHEY and SMNVEV (reference sequence). This CDR3 is built from 14 residues. The germline V and J ends were trimmed by 4 bases and 2 bases, with 9 bases remaining between them. The CDR3 nucleotides are TGTGCCAGCAGTTCCAGGGGTGGCAATCAGCCCCAGCATTTT. Amino acids: CASSSRGGNQPQHF.

The chain links TRBV20-1 to TRBJ2-1; no firm D call. Trimming removed 6 bases from V and 6 bases from J, with 9 bases in between. The CDR3 length is 11 residues. Germline assignment: CDR1 DFQATT and CDR2 SNEGSKA (reference sequence). CDR3 loop: CSAEFTNEQFF. The CDR3 DNA reads TGCAGTGCGGAGTTTACCAATGAGCAGTTCTTC.

CDR3 nucleotides: TGCGCCAGCAGCTTGGATTTCGACAGGGATGACTATGGCTACACCTTC. It translates to CASSLDFDRDDYGYTF. This chain joins TRBV5-1 and TRBJ1-2; 7 nucleotides align to TRBD1. Germline trimming cut 0 bases from V and 3 bases from J; bases unmatched to any gene: 8. Germline V lookup: CDR1 SGHRS, CDR2 YFSETQ. CDR3 length: 16 residues.

The chain uses TRBV5-6 and TRBJ2-5; the match to TRBD2 covers 8 bases. V lost 4 bases to trimming and J lost 6 bases; unmatched junction nucleotides: 8. This CDR3 is 14 amino acids long. Germline V gene lookup returns CDR1 SGHDT and CDR2 YYEEEE. The CDR3 spells CASSREAGGKTQYF. The CDR3, as DNA: TGTGCCAGCAGCCGGGAGGCGGGGGGAAAGACCCAGTACTTC.

The rearrangement joins TRBV27 to TRBJ1-2; D unresolved. The CDR3 totals 16 residues. V lost 3 bases and J 4 bases, leaving 18 bases between the germline ends. Per the germline V gene, CDR1 is MNHEY and CDR2 is SMNVEV (reference sequence). CDR3: CASSFTSDPFFYGYTF. In nucleotides, the CDR3 is TGTGCCAGCAGTTTCACATCGGACCCGTTTTTCTATGGCTACACCTTC.

The chain carries TRBV11-2 and TRBJ1-2; D perhaps matches TRBD1 (5 bases). Germline loops: CDR1 SGHAT, CDR2 FQNNGV. V lost 1 base and J 0 bases, leaving 9 bases between the germline ends. This CDR3 contains 15 residues. The CDR3: CASSLVGTTNYGYTF. The CDR3 coding sequence is TGTGCCAGCAGCTTAGTTGGGACGACTAACTATGGCTACACCTTC.

This chain connects TRBV28 to TRBJ2-3; maybe TRBD2 (5 bases). This CDR3 is 15 amino acids long. V lost 4 bases to trimming and J lost 2 bases, with 13 bases between them. Germline values: CDR1 MDHEN, CDR2 SYDVKM. CDR3 protein: CASSYQAESTDTQYF. In nucleotides, the CDR3 is TGTGCCAGCAGTTATCAAGCGGAATCCACAGATACGCAGTATTTT.